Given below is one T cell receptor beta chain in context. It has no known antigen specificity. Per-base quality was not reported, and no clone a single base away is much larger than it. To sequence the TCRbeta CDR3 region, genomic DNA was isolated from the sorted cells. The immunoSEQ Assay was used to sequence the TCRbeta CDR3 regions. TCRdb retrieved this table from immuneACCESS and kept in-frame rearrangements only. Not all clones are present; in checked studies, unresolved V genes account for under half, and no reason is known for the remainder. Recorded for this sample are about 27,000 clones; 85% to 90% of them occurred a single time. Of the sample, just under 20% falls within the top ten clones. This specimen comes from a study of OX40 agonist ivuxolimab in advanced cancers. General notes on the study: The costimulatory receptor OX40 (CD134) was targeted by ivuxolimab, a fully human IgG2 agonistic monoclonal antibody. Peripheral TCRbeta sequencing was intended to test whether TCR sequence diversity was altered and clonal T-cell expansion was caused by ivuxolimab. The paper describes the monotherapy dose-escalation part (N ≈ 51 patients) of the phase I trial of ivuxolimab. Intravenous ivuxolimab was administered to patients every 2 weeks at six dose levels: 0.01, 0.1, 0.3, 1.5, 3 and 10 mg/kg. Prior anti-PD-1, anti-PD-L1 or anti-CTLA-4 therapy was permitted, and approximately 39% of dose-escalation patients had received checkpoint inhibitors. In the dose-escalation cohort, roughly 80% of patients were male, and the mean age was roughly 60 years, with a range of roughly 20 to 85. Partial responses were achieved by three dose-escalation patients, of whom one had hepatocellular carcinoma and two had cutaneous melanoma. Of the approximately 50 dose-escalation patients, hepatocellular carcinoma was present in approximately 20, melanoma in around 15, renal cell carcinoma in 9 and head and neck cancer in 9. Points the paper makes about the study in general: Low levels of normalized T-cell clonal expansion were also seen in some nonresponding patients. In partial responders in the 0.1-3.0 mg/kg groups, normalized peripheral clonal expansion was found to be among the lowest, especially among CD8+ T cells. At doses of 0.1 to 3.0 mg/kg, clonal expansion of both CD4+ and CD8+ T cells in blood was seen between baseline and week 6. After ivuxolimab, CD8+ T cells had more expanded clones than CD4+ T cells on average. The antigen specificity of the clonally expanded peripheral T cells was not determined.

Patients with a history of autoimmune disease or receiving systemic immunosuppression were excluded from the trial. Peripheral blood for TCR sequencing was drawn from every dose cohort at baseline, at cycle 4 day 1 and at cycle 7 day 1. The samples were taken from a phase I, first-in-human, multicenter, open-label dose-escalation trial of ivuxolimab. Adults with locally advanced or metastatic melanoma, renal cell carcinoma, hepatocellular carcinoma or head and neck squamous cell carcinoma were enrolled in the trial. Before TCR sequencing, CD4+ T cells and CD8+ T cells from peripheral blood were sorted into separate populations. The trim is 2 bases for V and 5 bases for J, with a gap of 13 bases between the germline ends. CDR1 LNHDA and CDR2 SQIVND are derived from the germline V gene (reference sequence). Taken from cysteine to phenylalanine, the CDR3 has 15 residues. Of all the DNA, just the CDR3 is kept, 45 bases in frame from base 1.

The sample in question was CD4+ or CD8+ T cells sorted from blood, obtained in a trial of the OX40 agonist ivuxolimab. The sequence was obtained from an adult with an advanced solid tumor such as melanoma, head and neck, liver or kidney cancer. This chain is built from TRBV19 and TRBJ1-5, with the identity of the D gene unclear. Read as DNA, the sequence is TGTGCCAGTAGTATATGGCCGTCGGGCGATCAGCCCCAGCATTTT. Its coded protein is CASSIWPSGDQPQHF.